The present T cell receptor beta chain was sequenced within a study of cytomegalovirus exposure and HLA in healthy donors. Study observations and caveats: A further, later analysis showed that HLA-associated TCR beta chains (compared with equally common others) were more clonally expanded. TCR sequences were mostly rare, though some public TCRs occurred in many donors.

The CDR3 is 13 residues long. Germline assignment: CDR1 SGHDN and CDR2 FVKESK. V lost 2 bases to trimming and J lost 7 bases; unmatched junction nucleotides: 3. It was with 60 Vbeta and 13 Jbeta primers that the PCR ran. Sequenced by immunoSEQ multiplex PCR; TCRdb stores in-frame clones only, minus some. The sample yields around 70,000 clones, of which the top ten take up approximately 0.78%. About this clone: Its target is not known.

The gene calls are TRBV14 and TRBJ1-2; TRBD1 matches at 8 bases. This clonotype originated in a boy aged 5-17 years in good health and CMV-seronegative. Sequencing input: PBMCs. The CDR3 here is CASSQPGTGGYTF. CDR3 DNA: TGTGCCAGCAGCCAACCCGGGACAGGTGGCTACACCTTC. The full variable domain, with the rest looked up from reference TRBV14 and TRBJ1-2, is EAGVTQFPSHSVIEKGQTVTLRCDPISGHDNLYWYRRVMGKEIKFLLHFVKESKQDESGMPNNRFLAERTGGTYSTLKVQPAELEDSGVYFCASSQPGTGGYTFGSGTRLTVV.